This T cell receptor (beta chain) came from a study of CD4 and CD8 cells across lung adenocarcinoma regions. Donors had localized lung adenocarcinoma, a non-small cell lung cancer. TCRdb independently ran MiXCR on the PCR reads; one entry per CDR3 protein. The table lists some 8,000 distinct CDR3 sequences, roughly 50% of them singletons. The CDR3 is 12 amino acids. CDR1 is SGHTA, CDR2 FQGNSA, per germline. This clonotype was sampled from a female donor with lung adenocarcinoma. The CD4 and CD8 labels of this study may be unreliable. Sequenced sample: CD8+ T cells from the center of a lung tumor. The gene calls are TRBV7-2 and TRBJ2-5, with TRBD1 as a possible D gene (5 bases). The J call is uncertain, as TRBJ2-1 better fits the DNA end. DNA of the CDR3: TGTGCCACAGGGTATACAGGAAACGAGCAGTTCTTC. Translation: CATGYTGNEQFF.